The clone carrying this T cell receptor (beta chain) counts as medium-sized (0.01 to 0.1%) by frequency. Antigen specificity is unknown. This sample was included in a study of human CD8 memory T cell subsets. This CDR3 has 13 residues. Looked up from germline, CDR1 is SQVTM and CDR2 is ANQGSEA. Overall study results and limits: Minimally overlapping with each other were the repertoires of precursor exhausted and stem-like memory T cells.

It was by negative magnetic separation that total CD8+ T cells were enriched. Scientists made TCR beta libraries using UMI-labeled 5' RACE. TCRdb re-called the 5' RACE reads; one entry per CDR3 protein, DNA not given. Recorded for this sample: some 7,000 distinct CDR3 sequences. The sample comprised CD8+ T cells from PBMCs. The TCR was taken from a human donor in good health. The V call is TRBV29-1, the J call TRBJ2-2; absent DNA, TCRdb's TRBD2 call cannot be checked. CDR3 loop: CSVVPSGTGELFF.